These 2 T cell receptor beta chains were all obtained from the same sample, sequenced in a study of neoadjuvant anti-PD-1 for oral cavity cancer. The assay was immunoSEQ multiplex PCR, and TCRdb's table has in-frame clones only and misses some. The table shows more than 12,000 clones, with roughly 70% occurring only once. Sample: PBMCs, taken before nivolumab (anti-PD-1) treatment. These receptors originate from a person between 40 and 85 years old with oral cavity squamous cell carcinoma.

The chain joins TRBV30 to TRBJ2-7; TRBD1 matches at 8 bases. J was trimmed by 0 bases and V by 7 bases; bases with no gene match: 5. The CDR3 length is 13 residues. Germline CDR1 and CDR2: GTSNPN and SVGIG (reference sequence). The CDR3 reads CAYTTGDSYEQYF. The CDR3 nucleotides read TGTGCCTATACGACAGGGGACTCCTACGAGCAGTACTTC. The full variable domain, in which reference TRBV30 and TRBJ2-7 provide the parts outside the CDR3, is SQTIHQWPATLVQPVGSPLSLECTVEGTSNPNLYWYRQAAGRGLQLLFYSVGIGQISSEVPQNLSASRPQDRQFILSSKKLLLSDSGFYLCAYTTGDSYEQYFGPGTRLTVT.

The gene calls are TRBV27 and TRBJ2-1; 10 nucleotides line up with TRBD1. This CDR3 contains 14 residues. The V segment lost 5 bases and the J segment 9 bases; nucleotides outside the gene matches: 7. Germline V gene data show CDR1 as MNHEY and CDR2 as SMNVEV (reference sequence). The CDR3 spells CASSGPGQGTEQFF. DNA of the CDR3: TGTGCCAGCAGTGGCCCGGGACAGGGGACTGAGCAGTTCTTC.